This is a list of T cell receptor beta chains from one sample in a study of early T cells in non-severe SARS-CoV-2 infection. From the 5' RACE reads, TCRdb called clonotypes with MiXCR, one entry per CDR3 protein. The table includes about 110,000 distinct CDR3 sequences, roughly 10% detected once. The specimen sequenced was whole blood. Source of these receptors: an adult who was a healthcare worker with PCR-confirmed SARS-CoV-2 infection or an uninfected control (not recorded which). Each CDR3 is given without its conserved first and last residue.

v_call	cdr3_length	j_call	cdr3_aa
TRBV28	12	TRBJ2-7	ASSSTQGIHEQY
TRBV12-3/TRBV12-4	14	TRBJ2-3	ASSLGGSGRQDTQY
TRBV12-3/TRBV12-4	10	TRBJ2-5	ASRSTGETQY
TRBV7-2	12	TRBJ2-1	ASSLGLGLQEQF
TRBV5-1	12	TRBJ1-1	ASSPGGGGTEAF
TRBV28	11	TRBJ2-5	ASRGKIQETRY
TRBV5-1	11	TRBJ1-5	ASAHDSNQPQH
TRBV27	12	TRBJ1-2	ASSLSIGNYGYT
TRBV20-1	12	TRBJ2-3	SARLAGAKDTQY
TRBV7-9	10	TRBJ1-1	ASSIFGLGAF
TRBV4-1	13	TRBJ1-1	ASSLRSGRGDEAF
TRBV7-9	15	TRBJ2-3	ASSSSPGLFPGDTQY
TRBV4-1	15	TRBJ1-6	ASSQPGKSSYNSPLH
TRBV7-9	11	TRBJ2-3	ASSLESPDTQY
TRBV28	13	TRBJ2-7	ASLTPGQGIYEQY
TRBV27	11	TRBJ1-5	ATGQTGNQPQH
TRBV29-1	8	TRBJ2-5	SGGEETQY